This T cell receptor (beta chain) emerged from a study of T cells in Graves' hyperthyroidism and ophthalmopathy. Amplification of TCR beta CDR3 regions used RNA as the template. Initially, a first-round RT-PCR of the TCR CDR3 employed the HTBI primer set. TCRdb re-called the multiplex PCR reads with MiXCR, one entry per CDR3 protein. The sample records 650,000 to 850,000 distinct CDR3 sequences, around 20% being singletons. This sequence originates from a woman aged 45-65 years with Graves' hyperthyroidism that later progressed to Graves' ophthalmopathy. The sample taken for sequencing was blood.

DNA for the CDR3: TGTGCCAGCAGCTTAGGGGTGCGTACCTCTGGGGCCAACGTCCTGACTTTC. Protein: CASSLGVRTSGANVLTF. This chain links TRBV7-3 with TRBJ2-6; D unclear. Trimming removed 2 bases at V and 0 bases at J, with 11 bases between. The CDR3 is made up of 17 amino acids. Germline CDR1 reads SGHTA; CDR2 reads FQGTGA. Variable domain in full (rest from reference TRBV7-3 and TRBJ2-6): GAGVSQTPSNKVTEKGKYVELRCDPISGHTALYWYRQSLGQGPEFLIYFQGTGAADDSGLPNDRFFAVRPEGSVSTLKIQRTERGDSAVYLCASSLGVRTSGANVLTFGAGSRLTVL.